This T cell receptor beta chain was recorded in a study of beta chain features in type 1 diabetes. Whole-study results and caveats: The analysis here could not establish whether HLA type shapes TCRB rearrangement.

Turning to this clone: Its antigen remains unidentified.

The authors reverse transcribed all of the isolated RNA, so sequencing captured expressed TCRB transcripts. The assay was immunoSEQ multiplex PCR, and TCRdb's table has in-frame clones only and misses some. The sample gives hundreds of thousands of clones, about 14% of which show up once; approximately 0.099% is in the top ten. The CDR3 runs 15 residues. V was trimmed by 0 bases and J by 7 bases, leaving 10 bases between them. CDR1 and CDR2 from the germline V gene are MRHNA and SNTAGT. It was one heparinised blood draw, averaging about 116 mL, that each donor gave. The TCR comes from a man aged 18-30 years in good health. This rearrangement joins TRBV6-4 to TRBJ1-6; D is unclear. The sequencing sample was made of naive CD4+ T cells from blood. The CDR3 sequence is CASSDSNLGNSPLHF. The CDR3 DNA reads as TGTGCCAGCAGTGACTCGAATTTGGGGAATTCACCCCTCCACTTT.